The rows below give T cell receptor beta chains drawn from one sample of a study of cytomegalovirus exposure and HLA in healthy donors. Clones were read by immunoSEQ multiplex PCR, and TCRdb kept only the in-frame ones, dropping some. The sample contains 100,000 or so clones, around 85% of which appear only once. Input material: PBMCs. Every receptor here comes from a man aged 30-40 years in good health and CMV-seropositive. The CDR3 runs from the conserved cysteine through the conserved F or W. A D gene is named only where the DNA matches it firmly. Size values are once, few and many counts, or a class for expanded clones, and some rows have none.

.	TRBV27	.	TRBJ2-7	TGTGCCAGCAGTCTCGTGGGGAGGAGCCGCTACGAGCAGTACTTC	CASSLVGRSRYEQYF
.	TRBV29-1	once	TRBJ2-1	TGCAGCGTTGGCCGGAGGGGTGATGAGCAGTTCTTC	CSVGRRGDEQFF
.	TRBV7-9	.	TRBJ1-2	TGTGCCAGCAGCTTAGCGCCGGGAAGTAACTATGGCTACACCTTC	CASSLAPGSNYGYTF
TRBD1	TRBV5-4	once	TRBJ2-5	TGTGCCAGCAGCTTAACAGGGGGCGGGGAGACCCAGTACTTC	CASSLTGGGETQYF
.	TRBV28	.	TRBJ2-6	TGTGCCAGCAGTTTGGGCGGGTCCTTCTCTGGGGCCAACGTCCTGACTTTC	CASSLGGSFSGANVLTF
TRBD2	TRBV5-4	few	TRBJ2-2	TGTGCCAGCAGCTCGGGACTAGCCTTGAACACCGGGGAGCTGTTTTTT	CASSSGLALNTGELFF
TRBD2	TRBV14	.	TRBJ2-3	TGTGCCAGCAGCCAAGCCGGCCGGGGGGGCCGAATAGATACGCAGTATTTT	CASSQAGRGGRIDTQYF
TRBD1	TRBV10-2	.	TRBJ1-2	TGCGCCAGCAGTCCCCAGGGGGACTATGGCTACACCTTC	CASSPQGDYGYTF
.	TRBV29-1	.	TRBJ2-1	TGCAGCGTTGTCGGGGGGCCCTCCTACAATGAGCAGTTCTTC	CSVVGGPSYNEQFF
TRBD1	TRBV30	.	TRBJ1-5	TGTGCCGCAGAACAGGGGGCTCGTCAGCCCCAGCATTTT	CAAEQGARQPQHF
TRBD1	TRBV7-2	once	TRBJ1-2	TGTGCCAGCAGCTCGGACAGGCCCCGAGGCTACACCTTC	CASSSDRPRGYTF
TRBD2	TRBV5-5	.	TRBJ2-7	TGTGCCAGCAGCTCCTGGGGGGGTGAGCAGTACTTC	CASSSWGGEQYF
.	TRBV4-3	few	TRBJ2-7	TGCGCCAGCAGCCAAGATCGTCGGGGGACCTCCTACGAGCAGTACTTC	CASSQDRRGTSYEQYF
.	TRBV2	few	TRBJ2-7	TGTGCCAGCAGTGAAAGGGGAAAAGCCTACGAGCAGTACTTC	CASSERGKAYEQYF
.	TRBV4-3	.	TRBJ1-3	TGCGCCACCCCCCCTACAGGTTCAACAGGAAACACCATATATTTT	CATPPTGSTGNTIYF
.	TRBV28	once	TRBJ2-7	TGTGCCAGCAGTCCACAGGGCACCAGCTCCTACGAGCAGTACTTC	CASSPQGTSSYEQYF
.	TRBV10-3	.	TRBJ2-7	TGTGCCTCCCGGCTCGGGGGGCCTTTCTCCTACGAGCAGTACTTC	CASRLGGPFSYEQYF
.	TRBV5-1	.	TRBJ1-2	TGCGCCAGCAGCTTCCTACAGGGTAACTATGGCTACACCTTC	CASSFLQGNYGYTF
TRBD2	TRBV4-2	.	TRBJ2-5	TGTGCCAGCAGCCAACTAGTTATAGCGGGGGGGAGTGAGACCCAGTACTTC	CASSQLVIAGGSETQYF
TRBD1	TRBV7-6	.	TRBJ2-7	TGTGCCAGCAGCGAGACAGGGGCGACCCTCGGGAAGCAGTACTTC	CASSETGATLGKQYF
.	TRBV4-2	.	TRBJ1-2	TGTGCCAGCAGCCAACCCCTCGGGGGTAACTATGGCTACACCTTC	CASSQPLGGNYGYTF
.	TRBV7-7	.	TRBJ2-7	TGTGCTAGCAGTAGGGGCAGGGGGGCCTACGAGCAGTACTTC	CASSRGRGAYEQYF
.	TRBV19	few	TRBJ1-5	TGTGCCAGTAGTACCCAGGGATCAGGTCAGCCCCAGCATTTT	CASSTQGSGQPQHF
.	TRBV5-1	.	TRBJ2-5	TGCGCCAGCAGCTTTAGCGGCGCCGGCCAAGAGACCCAGTACTTC	CASSFSGAGQETQYF
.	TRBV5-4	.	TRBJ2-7	TGTGCCAGCAGCTTAGGGCCGGGGTCCACCTACGAGCAGTACTTC	CASSLGPGSTYEQYF
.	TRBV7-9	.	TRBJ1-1	TGTGCCAGCAGCCCGACCGACTTGAACACTGAAGCTTTCTTT	CASSPTDLNTEAFF
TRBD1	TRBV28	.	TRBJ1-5	TGTGCCACCACAGGGGGAAATCAGCCCCAGCATTTT	CATTGGNQPQHF
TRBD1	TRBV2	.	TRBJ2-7	TGTGCCAGCAGACAGGGGATCCACGAGCAGTACTTC	CASRQGIHEQYF
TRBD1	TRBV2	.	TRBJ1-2	TGTGCCAGCAGGAAAAGAACAGGGGGAGGGGATGGCTACACCTTC	CASRKRTGGGDGYTF
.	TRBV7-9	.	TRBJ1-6	TGTGCCAGCAGCTTGGGAGGCAGTATCAATTCACCCCTCCACTTT	CASSLGGSINSPLHF
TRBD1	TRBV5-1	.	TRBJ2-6	TGCGCCAGCAGCTTACTACAGGGGACTGGGGCCAACGTCCTGACTTTC	CASSLLQGTGANVLTF
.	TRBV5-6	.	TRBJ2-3	TGTGCCAGCAGCTTGGGGGGCGGAACAGATACGCAGTATTTT	CASSLGGGTDTQYF
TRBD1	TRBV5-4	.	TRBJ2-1	TGTGCCAGCAGCTCCCACGGGGACAGCTACAATGAGCAGTTCTTC	CASSSHGDSYNEQFF
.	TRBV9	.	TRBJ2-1	TGTGCCAGCAGTCGGTACAATGAGCAGTTCTTC	CASSRYNEQFF
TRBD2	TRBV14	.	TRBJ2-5	TGTGCCAGCAGCCCGCTCAGACTAGCGGGGACGCAAGAGACCCAGTACTTC	CASSPLRLAGTQETQYF
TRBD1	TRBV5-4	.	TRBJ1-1	TGTGCCAGCAGCTCCACAGGGGGGCCCTCTGAAGCTTTCTTT	CASSSTGGPSEAFF
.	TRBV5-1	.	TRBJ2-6	TGCGCCAGCAGCTTGGCCCCAGGGACTGGGGCCAACGTCCTGACTTTC	CASSLAPGTGANVLTF
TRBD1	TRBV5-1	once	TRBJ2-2	TGCGCCAGCAGCATACGACAGGGGACCTCTTCCGGGGAGCTGTTTTTT	CASSIRQGTSSGELFF
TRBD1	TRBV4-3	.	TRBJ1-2	TGCGCCAGCAGTCCGGACAGGGGGTTTTCAGGAGGCTACACCTTC	CASSPDRGFSGGYTF